The entry below describes one T cell receptor beta chain. The antigen remains undetermined. Read data end 3 residues before the CDR3 end; the end is taken from the germline J gene. Sequenced by immunoSEQ multiplex PCR; TCRdb stores in-frame clones only, minus some. This sample lists about 31,000 clones; its ten largest clones have approximately 1.9%. These data originate in a study of Tregs in tolerant kidney transplant recipients. Study-wide findings and caveats: Antigen-driven expansion was suggested because donor-specific Tregs expanded more than all Tregs in tolerant patients. Validation in larger populations is needed because few patients were studied.

Trimming pared 6 bases from V and 0 bases from J, leaving 15 bases between. Germline V gene sequence: CDR1 KGHSH, CDR2 LQKENI. The CDR3 has 16 residues. Related graft donors supplied nonmyeloablative bone marrow transplants, and mixed chimerism was transient. Unstimulated regulatory T cells (CD4+CD25+CD127-), CD4+CD25- non-regulatory cells, CD4 and CD8 cells were FACS-sorted from thawed PBMCs. The specimen was CD4+ T cells from blood (PBMCs), collected 24 months after the transplant. This sequence was found in a human patient who received a combined kidney and bone marrow transplant. Some T cells may have originated in the graft donor. The chain links TRBV18 to TRBJ1-3, with D possibly matching TRBD1 (6 bases). CDR3 amino acids: CASSSRRDNSGNTIYF. The CDR3 DNA, read in part, is TGTGCCAGCTCCTCGCGACGGGACAACTCTGGAAACACC.